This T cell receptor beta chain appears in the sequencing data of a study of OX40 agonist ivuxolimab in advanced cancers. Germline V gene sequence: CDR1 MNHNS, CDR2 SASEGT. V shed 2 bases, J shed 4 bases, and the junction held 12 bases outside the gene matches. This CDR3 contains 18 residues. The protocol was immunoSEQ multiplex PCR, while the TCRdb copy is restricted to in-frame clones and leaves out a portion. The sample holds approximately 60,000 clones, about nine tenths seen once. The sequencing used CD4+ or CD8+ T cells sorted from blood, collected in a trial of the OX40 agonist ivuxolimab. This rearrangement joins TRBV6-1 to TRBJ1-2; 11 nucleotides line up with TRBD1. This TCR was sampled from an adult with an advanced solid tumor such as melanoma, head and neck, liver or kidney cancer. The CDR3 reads CASSESRGQGAGGYGYTF. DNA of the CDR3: TGTGCCAGCAGTGAAAGTCGAGGACAGGGGGCCGGCGGCTATGGCTACACCTTC.